This is a list of T cell receptor beta chains from one sample in a study of T cell responses to AZD1222 COVID-19 vaccine. Generated by immunoSEQ multiplex PCR, the TCRdb table keeps only in-frame clones and is missing some. The data show about 97,000 clones, approximately 90% seen once. The sequenced sample was peripheral blood, obtained on day 0 of AZD1222 vaccination. These receptor sequences come from an adult in good health. The CDR3 runs from the conserved cysteine through the conserved F or W. A D gene is named only where the DNA matches it firmly. Rows give clone size only sometimes, using once, few, many, or a class for an expanded clone.

j_call: TRBJ2-7
d_call: TRBD1
clone_size: .
v_call: TRBV6-5
cdr3_aa: CASISPQGFEQYF
cdr3_nt: TGTGCCAGCATCTCACCACAGGGGTTCGAGCAGTACTTC

j_call: TRBJ1-1
d_call: TRBD1
clone_size: .
v_call: TRBV7-2
cdr3_aa: CASSLTGGAHTEAFF
cdr3_nt: TGTGCCAGCAGCTTGACAGGGGGCGCGCACACTGAAGCTTTCTTT

j_call: TRBJ1-6
d_call: .
clone_size: .
v_call: TRBV5-1
cdr3_aa: CASSIGVAPLHF
cdr3_nt: TGCGCCAGCAGCATAGGGGTGGCACCCCTCCACTTT

j_call: TRBJ1-3
d_call: .
clone_size: .
v_call: TRBV6-6
cdr3_aa: CASTQGGVGSGNTIYF
cdr3_nt: TGTGCCAGCACCCAAGGCGGGGTAGGATCTGGAAACACCATATATTTT

j_call: TRBJ1-4
d_call: .
clone_size: .
v_call: TRBV28
cdr3_aa: CASTLGQSSEKLFF
cdr3_nt: TGTGCCAGCACGCTGGGTCAAAGTAGTGAAAAACTGTTTTTT

j_call: TRBJ2-2
d_call: .
clone_size: once
v_call: TRBV6-5
cdr3_aa: CASSPGFANTGELFF
cdr3_nt: TGTGCCAGCAGCCCGGGATTCGCGAACACCGGGGAGCTGTTTTTT

j_call: TRBJ2-7
d_call: TRBD2
clone_size: few
v_call: TRBV5-8
cdr3_aa: CASSRTSGGYYEQYF
cdr3_nt: TGTGCCAGCAGCCGGACTAGCGGGGGTTACTACGAGCAGTACTTC

j_call: TRBJ1-4
d_call: TRBD1
clone_size: .
v_call: TRBV7-2
cdr3_aa: CASSFQGATNEKLFF
cdr3_nt: TGTGCCAGCAGCTTCCAGGGGGCGACTAATGAAAAACTGTTTTTT

j_call: TRBJ2-2
d_call: .
clone_size: .
v_call: TRBV19
cdr3_aa: CASSARESAGELFF
cdr3_nt: TGTGCCAGTAGTGCCCGGGAATCGGCCGGGGAGCTGTTTTTT

j_call: TRBJ1-1
d_call: TRBD1
clone_size: once
v_call: TRBV12-5
cdr3_aa: CASGTQGTTEAFF
cdr3_nt: TGTGCTAGTGGGACACAGGGGACCACTGAAGCTTTCTTT

j_call: TRBJ2-2
d_call: TRBD2
clone_size: .
v_call: TRBV9
cdr3_aa: CASSPLSGLSTGELFF
cdr3_nt: TGTGCCAGCAGCCCCCTTAGCGGGCTATCCACCGGGGAGCTGTTTTTT

j_call: TRBJ1-2
d_call: TRBD1
clone_size: .
v_call: TRBV11-3
cdr3_aa: CASSPRQGGYTF
cdr3_nt: TGTGCCAGCAGCCCACGACAGGGTGGCTACACCTTC

j_call: TRBJ2-7
d_call: .
clone_size: .
v_call: TRBV11-2
cdr3_aa: CASSLGAAEAYEQYF
cdr3_nt: TGTGCCAGCAGCTTAGGGGCAGCCGAAGCCTACGAGCAGTACTTC

j_call: TRBJ2-7
d_call: TRBD1
clone_size: once
v_call: TRBV19
cdr3_aa: CASTPTGYPYEQYF
cdr3_nt: TGTGCCAGTACCCCGACAGGGTACCCCTACGAGCAGTACTTC

j_call: TRBJ1-2
d_call: .
clone_size: .
v_call: TRBV6-6
cdr3_aa: CASSSTTLRTDGYTF
cdr3_nt: TGTGCCAGCAGTTCCACCACCCTCCGGACAGATGGCTACACCTTC

j_call: TRBJ2-5
d_call: .
clone_size: .
v_call: TRBV12-3/TRBV12-4
cdr3_aa: CASSSTGNQYF
cdr3_nt: TGTGCCAGCAGTTCAACAGGGAACCAGTACTTC

j_call: TRBJ2-3
d_call: .
clone_size: once
v_call: TRBV19
cdr3_aa: CASLNPSTDTQYF
cdr3_nt: TGTGCCAGTCTTAATCCTAGCACAGATACGCAGTATTTT

j_call: TRBJ2-7
d_call: TRBD2
clone_size: .
v_call: TRBV29-1
cdr3_aa: CSASSGSSYEQYF
cdr3_nt: TGCAGCGCGTCTAGCGGAAGCTCCTACGAGCAGTACTTC

j_call: TRBJ1-1
d_call: .
clone_size: .
v_call: TRBV28
cdr3_aa: CASRQRRIMNTEAFF
cdr3_nt: TGTGCCAGCAGACAACGACGGATTATGAACACTGAAGCTTTCTTT

j_call: TRBJ1-4
d_call: TRBD1
clone_size: .
v_call: TRBV5-1
cdr3_aa: CASSLTGATNEKLFF
cdr3_nt: TGCGCCAGCAGCTTGACAGGGGCAACTAATGAAAAACTGTTTTTT

j_call: TRBJ2-5
d_call: .
clone_size: .
v_call: TRBV29-1
cdr3_aa: CSVGLGARPMDQYF
cdr3_nt: TGCAGCGTGGGTCTAGGGGCCCGTCCTATGGACCAGTACTTC